A selection of T cell receptor beta chains follows, all from one sample in a study of blood T cell repertoires in COVID-19. Method: immunoSEQ multiplex PCR; TCRdb's copy keeps in-frame clones and lacks some. The sample yields hundreds of thousands of clones, 80% to 90% seen once. The sequencing input was PBMCs or T cells enriched from blood (not recorded which). The receptor set was obtained from a man aged 50 to 59 who had been exposed to COVID-19. The CDR3 runs from the conserved cysteine through the conserved F or W. D genes are given only for firm matches. Expanded clones are given a class, and other clones once, few, many or no size at all.

TRBJ1-1 | TRBV7-3 | once | . | CASSEALNTEAFF | TGTGCCAGCAGTGAGGCCTTGAACACTGAAGCTTTCTTT
TRBJ2-7 | TRBV9 | few | TRBD1 | CASSGGQGYAYEQYF | TGTGCCAGCAGCGGCGGACAGGGGTATGCCTACGAGCAGTACTTC
TRBJ2-1 | TRBV5-1 | . | . | CASSSGAGNEQFF | TGCGCCAGCAGCTCGGGAGCGGGCAATGAGCAGTTCTTC
TRBJ1-2 | TRBV3-1/TRBV3-2 | . | TRBD1 | CASSQIQGMYGYGYTF | TGTGCCAGCAGCCAGATACAGGGGATGTACGGCTATGGCTACACCTTC
TRBJ2-3 | TRBV5-1 | . | TRBD2 | CASSLGTSGIGTDTQYF | TGCGCCAGCAGCTTAGGGACTAGCGGGATCGGCACAGATACGCAGTATTTT
TRBJ1-1 | TRBV4-2 | few | TRBD1 | CASIWGAGGDTEAFF | TGTGCCAGCATCTGGGGGGCAGGGGGCGACACTGAAGCTTTCTTT
TRBJ2-7 | TRBV5-1 | . | . | CASSSQQGIWYEQYF | TGCGCCAGCAGCTCCCAGCAGGGAATCTGGTACGAGCAGTACTTC
TRBJ2-3 | TRBV6-5 | . | . | CASRRTVTSTDTQYF | TGTGCCAGCCGGAGGACAGTTACTAGCACAGATACGCAGTATTTT
TRBJ2-1 | TRBV24-1 | . | . | CATSFLDEQFF | TGTGCCACCTCCTTCCTAGATGAGCAGTTCTTC
TRBJ1-2 | TRBV5-1 | . | . | CASSPTGDYGYTF | TGCGCCAGCAGCCCCACCGGGGACTATGGCTACACCTTC
TRBJ1-5 | TRBV5-1 | . | TRBD1 | CASSLGTGENQPQHF | TGCGCCAGCAGCTTGGGGACAGGGGAAAATCAGCCCCAGCATTTT
TRBJ2-2 | TRBV5-1 | few | TRBD2 | CASRKGLAGGNTGELFF | TGCGCCAGCAGAAAGGGACTAGCGGGAGGAAACACCGGGGAGCTGTTTTTT
TRBJ1-6 | TRBV5-4 | . | . | CASSLGRYPSPLHF | TGTGCCAGCAGCTTAGGGAGGTATCCTTCACCCCTCCACTTT
TRBJ1-3 | TRBV5-4 | few | . | CASSSKQGSGNTIYF | TGTGCCAGCAGCTCCAAGCAGGGATCTGGAAACACCATATATTTT
TRBJ1-2 | TRBV3-1/TRBV3-2 | . | . | CASSQTGEGYTF | TGTGCCAGCAGCCAAACAGGAGAGGGCTACACCTTC
TRBJ2-7 | TRBV2 | . | TRBD2 | CASSDTGRRQGTREQYF | TGTGCCAGCAGTGACACCGGGAGGCGGCAGGGAACTCGAGAGCAGTACTTC
TRBJ2-5 | TRBV7-6 | . | TRBD2 | CASSLSGRAETQYF | TGTGCCAGCAGCTTGTCCGGGAGGGCAGAGACCCAGTACTTC
TRBJ2-4 | TRBV18 | . | TRBD1 | CASSEDRAKNIQYF | TGTGCCAGCTCAGAGGACAGGGCCAAAAACATTCAGTACTTC
TRBJ1-6 | TRBV30 | . | TRBD1 | CAWSPPGTGGSPLHF | TGTGCCTGGAGTCCCCCGGGGACAGGGGGTTCACCCCTCCACTTT
TRBJ1-2 | TRBV30 | . | . | CAWSVSQGHGYTF | TGTGCCTGGAGTGTGTCTCAGGGCCATGGCTACACCTTC
TRBJ1-1 | TRBV5-1 | . | . | CASSWQEGMNTEAFF | TGCGCCAGCAGCTGGCAGGAGGGGATGAACACTGAAGCTTTCTTT
TRBJ1-2 | TRBV5-1 | . | TRBD1 | CASSPYSTGGAGDGYTF | TGCGCCAGCAGCCCGTACTCTACAGGGGGCGCGGGCGATGGCTACACCTTC
TRBJ1-2 | TRBV29-1 | . | TRBD1 | CSVGYRGRDYGYTF | TGCAGCGTTGGTTACAGGGGGCGCGACTATGGCTACACCTTC
TRBJ2-5 | TRBV27 | . | . | CASRPDLEVTQYF | TGTGCCAGCAGGCCCGACCTAGAGGTGACCCAGTACTTC
TRBJ2-6 | TRBV29-1 | once | . | CSVGQRGYGANVLTF | TGCAGCGTTGGGCAGCGCGGGTACGGGGCCAACGTCCTGACTTTC
TRBJ2-1 | TRBV5-4 | . | . | CASSLTLSSYNEQFF | TGTGCCAGCAGCTTAACGTTGAGCTCCTACAATGAGCAGTTCTTC
TRBJ1-1 | TRBV5-1 | . | TRBD1 | CASSFGQGSTEAFF | TGCGCCAGCAGCTTTGGACAGGGCTCAACTGAAGCTTTCTTT
TRBJ1-5 | TRBV5-4 | . | . | CASSLPSEWGADNQPQHF | TGTGCCAGCAGCTTGCCTTCGGAGTGGGGCGCGGACAATCAGCCCCAGCATTTT
TRBJ2-3 | TRBV5-1 | . | TRBD2 | CASSLVPSGGAVADTQYF | TGCGCCAGCAGCTTGGTACCTAGCGGGGGGGCGGTGGCAGATACGCAGTATTTT
TRBJ1-1 | TRBV5-1 | . | TRBD1 | CASSIEETGPTEAFF | TGCGCCAGCAGCATAGAGGAGACAGGGCCCACTGAAGCTTTCTTT
TRBJ1-5 | TRBV7-2 | . | . | CASSFEGQPQHF | TGTGCCAGCAGCTTCGAGGGTCAGCCCCAGCATTTT
TRBJ1-1 | TRBV29-1 | . | TRBD1 | CSVTGGRGTEAFF | TGCAGCGTTACAGGGGGTCGAGGCACTGAAGCTTTCTTT
TRBJ1-6 | TRBV2 | . | TRBD1 | CASSVLTGDSPLHF | TGTGCCAGCAGTGTTTTGACAGGGGATTCACCCCTCCACTTT
TRBJ2-5 | TRBV30 | . | TRBD2 | CAWKAGGGQETQYF | TGTGCCTGGAAAGCCGGGGGGGGCCAAGAGACCCAGTACTTC
TRBJ1-2 | TRBV9 | . | . | CASSPLKGLGYGYTF | TGTGCCAGCAGCCCGCTGAAAGGACTAGGGTATGGCTACACCTTC
TRBJ1-2 | TRBV7-9 | . | . | CASSRSGFGYTF | TGTGCCAGCAGCAGATCAGGGTTTGGCTACACCTTC
TRBJ2-1 | TRBV11-2 | . | . | CASSLARHNEQFF | TGTGCCAGCAGCTTAGCCAGGCACAATGAGCAGTTCTTC
TRBJ2-1 | TRBV24-1 | . | TRBD1 | CATSDYPGTGGNSDEQFF | TGTGCCACCAGTGATTACCCCGGGACAGGGGGGAATAGCGATGAGCAGTTCTTC
TRBJ2-5 | TRBV4-2 | . | TRBD2 | CASSSSTSGQETQYF | TGTGCCAGCAGCTCATCGACTAGCGGGCAAGAGACCCAGTACTTC
TRBJ1-6 | TRBV27 | . | . | CASSLSLGGNNSPLHF | TGTGCCAGCAGTTTATCTCTGGGGGGGAATAATTCACCCCTCCACTTT
TRBJ1-1 | TRBV28 | . | . | CASSIVRDIGTEAFF | TGTGCCAGCAGTATCGTCAGGGACATCGGAACTGAAGCTTTCTTT